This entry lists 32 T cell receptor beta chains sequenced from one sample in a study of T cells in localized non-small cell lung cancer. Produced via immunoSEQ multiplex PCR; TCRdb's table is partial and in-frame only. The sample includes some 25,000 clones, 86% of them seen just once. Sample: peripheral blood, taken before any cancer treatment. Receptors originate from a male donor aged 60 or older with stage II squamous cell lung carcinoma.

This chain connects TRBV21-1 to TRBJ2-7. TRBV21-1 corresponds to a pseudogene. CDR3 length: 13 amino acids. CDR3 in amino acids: CASSKTSSYEQYF. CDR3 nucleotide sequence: TGTGCCAGCAGCAAGACCAGCTCCTACGAGCAGTACTTC.

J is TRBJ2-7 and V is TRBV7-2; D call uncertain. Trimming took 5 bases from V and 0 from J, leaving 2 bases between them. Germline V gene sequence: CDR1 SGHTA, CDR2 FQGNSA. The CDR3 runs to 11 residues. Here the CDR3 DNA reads TGTGCCAGCAGCCTCTCCTACGAGCAGTACTTC. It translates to CASSLSYEQYF. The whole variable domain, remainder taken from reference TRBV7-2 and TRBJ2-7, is GAGVSQSPSNKVTEKGKDVELRCDPISGHTALYWYRQSLGQGLEFLIYFQGNSAPDKSGLPSDRFSAERTGGSVSTLTIQRTQQEDSAVYLCASSLSYEQYFGPGTRLTVT.

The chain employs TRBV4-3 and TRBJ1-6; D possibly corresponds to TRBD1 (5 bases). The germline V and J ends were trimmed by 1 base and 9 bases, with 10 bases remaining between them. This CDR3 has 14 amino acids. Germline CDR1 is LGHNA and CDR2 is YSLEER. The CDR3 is CASSQGQSGSPLHF. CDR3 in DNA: TGCGCCAGCAGCCAAGGACAGAGTGGTTCACCCCTCCACTTT.

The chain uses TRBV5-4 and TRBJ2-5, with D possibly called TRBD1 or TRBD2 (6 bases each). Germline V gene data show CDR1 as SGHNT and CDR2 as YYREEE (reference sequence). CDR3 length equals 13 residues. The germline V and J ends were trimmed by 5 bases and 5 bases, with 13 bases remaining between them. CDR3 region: CASRVGGGETQYF. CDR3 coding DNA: TGTGCCAGCAGGGTTGGAGGGGGGGAGACCCAGTACTTC. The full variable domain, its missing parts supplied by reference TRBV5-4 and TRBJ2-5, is ETGVTQSPTHLIKTRGQQVTLRCSSQSGHNTVSWYQQALGQGPQFIFQYYREEENGRGNFPPRFSGLQFPNYSSELNVNALELDDSALYLCASRVGGGETQYFGPGTRLLVL.

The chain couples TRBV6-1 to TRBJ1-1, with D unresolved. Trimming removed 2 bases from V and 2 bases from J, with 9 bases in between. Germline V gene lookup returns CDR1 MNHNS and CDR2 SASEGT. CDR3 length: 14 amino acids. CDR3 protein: CASSEQVFNTEAFF. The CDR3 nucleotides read TGTGCCAGCAGTGAACAGGTTTTTAACACTGAAGCTTTCTTT.

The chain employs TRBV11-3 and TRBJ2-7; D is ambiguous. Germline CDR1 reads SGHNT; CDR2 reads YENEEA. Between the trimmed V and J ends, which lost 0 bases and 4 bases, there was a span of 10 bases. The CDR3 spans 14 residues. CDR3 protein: CASSLDSARYEQYF. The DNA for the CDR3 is TGTGCCAGCAGCTTAGACAGTGCGAGGTACGAGCAGTACTTC.

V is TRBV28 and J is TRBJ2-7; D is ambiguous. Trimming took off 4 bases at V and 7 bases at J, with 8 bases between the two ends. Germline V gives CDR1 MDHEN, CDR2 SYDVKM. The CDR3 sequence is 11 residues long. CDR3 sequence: CASSSLREQYF. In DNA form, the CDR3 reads TGTGCCAGCAGTTCCCTACGGGAGCAGTACTTC.

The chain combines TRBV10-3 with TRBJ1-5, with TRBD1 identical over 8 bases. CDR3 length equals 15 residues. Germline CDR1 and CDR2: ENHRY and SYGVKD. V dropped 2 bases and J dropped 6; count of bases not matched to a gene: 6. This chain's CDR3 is CAISEGQGAGQPQHF. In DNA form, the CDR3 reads TGTGCCATCAGTGAGGGGCAGGGGGCTGGTCAGCCCCAGCATTTT.

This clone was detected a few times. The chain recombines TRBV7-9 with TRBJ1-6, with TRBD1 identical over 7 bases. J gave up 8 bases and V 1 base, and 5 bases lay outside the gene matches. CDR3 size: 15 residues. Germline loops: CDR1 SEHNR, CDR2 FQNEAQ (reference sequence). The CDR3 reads CASSLDDRDYSPLHF. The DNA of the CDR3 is TGTGCCAGCAGCTTAGACGACAGGGATTATTCACCCCTCCACTTT.

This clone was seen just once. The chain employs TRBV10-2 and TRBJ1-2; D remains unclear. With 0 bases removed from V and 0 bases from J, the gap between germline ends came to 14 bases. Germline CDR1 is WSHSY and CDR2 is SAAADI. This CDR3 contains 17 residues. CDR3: CASSESGLVGANYGYTF. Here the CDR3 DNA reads TGCGCCAGCAGTGAGTCGGGTCTGGTCGGAGCTAACTATGGCTACACCTTC.

In DNA, the CDR3 is TGTGCCAGCAGTGAATCACCCACGGAAGCTTTCTTT. Protein: CASSESPTEAFF. The chain employs TRBV2 and TRBJ1-1; unclear D gene. The CDR3 is made up of 12 amino acids. From germline, CDR1 is SNHLY and CDR2 FYNNEI. V shed 2 bases and J shed 8 bases, with 9 bases lying between them.

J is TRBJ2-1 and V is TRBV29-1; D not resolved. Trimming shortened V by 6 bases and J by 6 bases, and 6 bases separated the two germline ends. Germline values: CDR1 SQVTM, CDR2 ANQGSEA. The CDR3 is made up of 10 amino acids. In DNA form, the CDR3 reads TGCAGCGTGGGTCTCAATGAGCAGTTCTTC. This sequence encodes CSVGLNEQFF.

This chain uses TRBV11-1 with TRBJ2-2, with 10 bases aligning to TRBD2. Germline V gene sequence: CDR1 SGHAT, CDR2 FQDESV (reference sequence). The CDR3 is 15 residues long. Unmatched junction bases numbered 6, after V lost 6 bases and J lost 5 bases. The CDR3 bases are TGTGCCAGCAGAGCGGGGGGGCCAGGGACCGGGGAGCTGTTTTTT. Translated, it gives CASRAGGPGTGELFF.

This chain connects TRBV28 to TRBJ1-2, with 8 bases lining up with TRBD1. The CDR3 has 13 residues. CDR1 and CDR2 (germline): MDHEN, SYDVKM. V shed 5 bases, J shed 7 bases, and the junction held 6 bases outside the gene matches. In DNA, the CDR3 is TGTGCCAGCAGTCCGGACAGGGTAGGTGGCTACACCTTC. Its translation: CASSPDRVGGYTF.

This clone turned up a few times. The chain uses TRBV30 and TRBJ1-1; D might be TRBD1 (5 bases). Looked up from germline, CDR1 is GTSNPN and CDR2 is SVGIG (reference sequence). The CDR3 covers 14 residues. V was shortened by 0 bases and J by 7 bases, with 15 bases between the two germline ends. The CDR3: CAWSVLGREGEAFF. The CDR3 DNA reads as TGTGCCTGGAGTGTGCTCGGCAGGGAGGGTGAAGCTTTCTTT.

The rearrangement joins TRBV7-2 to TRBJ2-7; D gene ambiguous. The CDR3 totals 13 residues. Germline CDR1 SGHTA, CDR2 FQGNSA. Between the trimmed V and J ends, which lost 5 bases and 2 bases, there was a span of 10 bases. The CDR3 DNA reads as TGTGCCAGCAGCCTAGTTTTAACCTACGAGCAGTACTTC. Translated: CASSLVLTYEQYF.

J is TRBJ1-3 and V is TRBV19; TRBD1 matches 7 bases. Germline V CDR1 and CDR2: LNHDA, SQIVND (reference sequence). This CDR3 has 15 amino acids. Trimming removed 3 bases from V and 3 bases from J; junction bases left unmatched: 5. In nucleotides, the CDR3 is TGTGCCAGTAGTATCAACAGGGGAGATGGAAACACCATATATTTT. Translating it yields CASSINRGDGNTIYF.

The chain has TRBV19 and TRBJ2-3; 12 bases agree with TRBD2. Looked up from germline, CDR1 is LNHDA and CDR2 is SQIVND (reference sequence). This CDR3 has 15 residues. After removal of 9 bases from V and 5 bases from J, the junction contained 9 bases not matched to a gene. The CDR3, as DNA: TGTGCCAGCATGACTAGCGGGGGTTCTGGAGATACGCAGTATTTT. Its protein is CASMTSGGSGDTQYF. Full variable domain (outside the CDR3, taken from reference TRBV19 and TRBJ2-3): DGGITQSPKYLFRKEGQNVTLSCEQNLNHDAMYWYRQDPGQGLRLIYYSQIVNDFQKGDIAEGYSVSREKKESFPLTVTSAQKNPTAFYLCASMTSGGSGDTQYFGPGTRLTVL.

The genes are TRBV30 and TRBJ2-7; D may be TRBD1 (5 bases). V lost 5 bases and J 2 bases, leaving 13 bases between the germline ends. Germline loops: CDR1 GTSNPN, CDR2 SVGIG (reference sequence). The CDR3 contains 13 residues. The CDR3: CAWGHQTPYEQYF. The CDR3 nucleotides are TGTGCCTGGGGACACCAGACACCCTACGAGCAGTACTTC.

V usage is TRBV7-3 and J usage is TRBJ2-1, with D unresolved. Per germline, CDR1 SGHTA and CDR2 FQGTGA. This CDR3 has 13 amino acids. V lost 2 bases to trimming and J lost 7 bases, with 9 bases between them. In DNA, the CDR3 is TGTGCCAGCAGCTTACTACTTAGAAATGAGCAGTTCTTC. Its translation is CASSLLLRNEQFF.

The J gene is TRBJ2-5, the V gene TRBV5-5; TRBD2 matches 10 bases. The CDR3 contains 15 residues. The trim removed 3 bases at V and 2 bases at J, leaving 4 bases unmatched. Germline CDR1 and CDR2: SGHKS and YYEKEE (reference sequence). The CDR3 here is CASSWGTSEQETQYF. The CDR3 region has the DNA TGTGCCAGCAGCTGGGGGACTAGCGAACAAGAGACCCAGTACTTC.

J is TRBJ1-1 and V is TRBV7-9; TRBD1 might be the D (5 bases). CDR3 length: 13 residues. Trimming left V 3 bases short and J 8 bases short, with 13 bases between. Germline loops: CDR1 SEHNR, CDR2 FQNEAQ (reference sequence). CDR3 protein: CASSLTAGAEAFF. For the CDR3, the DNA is TGTGCCAGCAGCTTGACAGCCGGCGCCGAAGCTTTCTTT.

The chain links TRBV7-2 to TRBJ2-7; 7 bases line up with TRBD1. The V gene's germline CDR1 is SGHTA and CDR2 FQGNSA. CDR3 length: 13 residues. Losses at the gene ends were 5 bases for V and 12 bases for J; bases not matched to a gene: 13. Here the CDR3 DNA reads TGTGCCAGCAGCGCCGAGACAGGGATGAGGCTGTACTTC. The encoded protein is CASSAETGMRLYF.

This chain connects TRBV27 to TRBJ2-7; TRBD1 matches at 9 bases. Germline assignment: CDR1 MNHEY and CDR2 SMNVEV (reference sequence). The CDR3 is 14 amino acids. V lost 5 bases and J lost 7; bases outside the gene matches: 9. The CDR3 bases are TGTGCCAGCAGTCGGACAGGGGAGGTCGGGGAGCAGTACTTC. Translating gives CASSRTGEVGEQYF.

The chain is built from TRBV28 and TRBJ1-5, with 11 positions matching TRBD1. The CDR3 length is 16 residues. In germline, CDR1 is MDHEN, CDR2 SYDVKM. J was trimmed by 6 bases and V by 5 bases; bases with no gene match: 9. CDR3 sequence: CASSKTGTGGAQPQHF. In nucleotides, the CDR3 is TGTGCCAGCAGTAAAACCGGGACAGGGGGGGCTCAGCCCCAGCATTTT.

CDR3 region: CASSRTGFTEAFF. The CDR3 region has the DNA TGTGCCAGCAGCCGGACAGGGTTCACTGAAGCTTTCTTT. The chain combines TRBV11-3 with TRBJ1-1, with 8 nucleotides matching TRBD1. Germline V gives CDR1 SGHNT, CDR2 YENEEA. The CDR3 covers 13 residues. With 5 bases clipped from V and 4 bases from J, the junction kept 3 bases outside the gene matches.

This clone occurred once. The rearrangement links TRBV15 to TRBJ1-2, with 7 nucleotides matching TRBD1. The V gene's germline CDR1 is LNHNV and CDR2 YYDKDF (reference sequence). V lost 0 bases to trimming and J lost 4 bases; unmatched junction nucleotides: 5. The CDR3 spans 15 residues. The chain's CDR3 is CATSRDQGVVYGYTF. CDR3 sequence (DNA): TGTGCCACCAGCAGAGATCAGGGGGTTGTCTATGGCTACACCTTC.

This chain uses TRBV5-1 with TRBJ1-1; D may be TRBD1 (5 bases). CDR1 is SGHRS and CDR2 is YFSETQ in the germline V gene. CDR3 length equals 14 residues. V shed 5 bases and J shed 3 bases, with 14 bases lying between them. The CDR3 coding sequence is TGCGCCAGCAGTCTTCAGGGTGGATACACTGAAGCTTTCTTT. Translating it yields CASSLQGGYTEAFF.

The CDR3 is CASSSGDRIETGANVLTF. The CDR3 DNA follows: TGTGCCAGTAGTTCCGGGGACAGGATAGAAACTGGGGCCAACGTCCTGACTTTC. The chain couples TRBV19 to TRBJ2-6, with TRBD1 matching over 8 bases. In germline, CDR1 is LNHDA, CDR2 SQIVND (reference sequence). V lost 5 bases and J lost 2; bases outside the gene matches: 11. The CDR3 is 18 amino acids.

CDR3 nucleotides: TGTGCCAGCAGCCCAACCGGGACAGGCACAGATACGCAGTATTTT. Translated: CASSPTGTGTDTQYF. The gene calls are TRBV5-4 and TRBJ2-3, with TRBD1 matching over 7 bases. The V gene end was trimmed by 4 bases and the J gene end by 1 base; junction bases not matched to a gene: 6. Germline loops: CDR1 SGHNT, CDR2 YYREEE (reference sequence). The CDR3 runs to 15 residues.

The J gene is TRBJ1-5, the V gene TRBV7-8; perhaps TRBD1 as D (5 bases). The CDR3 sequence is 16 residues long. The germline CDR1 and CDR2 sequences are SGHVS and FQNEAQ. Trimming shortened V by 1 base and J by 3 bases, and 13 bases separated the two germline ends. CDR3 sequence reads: CASSLVGGFVNQPQHF. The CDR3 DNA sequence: TGTGCCAGCAGCTTAGTCGGGGGGTTCGTCAATCAGCCCCAGCATTTT.

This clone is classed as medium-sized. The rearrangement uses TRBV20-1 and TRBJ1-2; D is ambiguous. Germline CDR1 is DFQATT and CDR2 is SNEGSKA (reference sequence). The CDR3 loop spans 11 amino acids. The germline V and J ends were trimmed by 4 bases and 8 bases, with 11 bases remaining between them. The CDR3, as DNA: TGCAGTGCTACGGGAAGCGGAGGCTACACCTTC. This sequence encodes CSATGSGGYTF.